These T cell receptor beta chains were read from a single sample in a study of identical twins. In TCRdb, the 5' RACE reads were re-called with MiXCR into one record per CDR3 protein. The table shows a few hundred thousand distinct CDR3 sequences, with 18% occurring only once. The material sequenced was naive T cells sorted from blood. The receptors stem from a man in his fifties in good health. The CDR3 runs from the conserved cysteine through the conserved F or W. A D gene is named only where the DNA matches it firmly. Rows give clone size only sometimes, using once, few, many, or a class for an expanded clone.

clone_size	j_call	d_call	v_call	cdr3_aa	cdr3_nt
few	TRBJ2-7	.	TRBV4-1	CASSQTSGYSYEQYF	TGCGCCAGCAGCCAAACGTCAGGGTACTCCTACGAGCAGTACTTC
many	TRBJ2-7	.	TRBV6-5	CASSYYHSYEQYF	TGTGCCAGCAGTTACTATCACAGCTACGAGCAGTACTTC
few	TRBJ2-7	.	TRBV12-3/TRBV12-4	CASSFGTSNYEQYF	TGTGCCAGCAGTTTCGGGACAAGCAACTACGAGCAGTACTTC
.	TRBJ2-7	TRBD2	TRBV7-2	CASSPSPTSGSYEQYF	TGTGCCAGCAGTCCTTCCCCTACTAGCGGGAGCTACGAGCAGTACTTC
few	TRBJ2-7	.	TRBV12-3/TRBV12-4	CASSLGENNEQYF	TGTGCCAGCAGTTTAGGAGAAAACAACGAGCAGTACTTC
few	TRBJ2-1	TRBD2	TRBV6-2/TRBV6-3	CASSYGEAGYLSYNEQFF	TGTGCCAGCAGTTACGGTGAAGCGGGATACCTCTCCTACAATGAGCAGTTCTTC
.	TRBJ2-3	.	TRBV21-1	CASSERTEVGTDTQYF	TGTGCCAGCAGCGAGCGGACAGAGGTGGGCACAGATACGCAGTATTTT
.	TRBJ2-2	.	TRBV24-1	CATSDFGIANTGELFF	TGTGCCACCAGTGATTTTGGGATAGCGAACACCGGGGAGCTGTTTTTT
few	TRBJ1-1	.	TRBV28	CASSMTTNTEAFF	TGTGCCAGCAGTATGACAACGAACACTGAAGCTTTCTTT
many	TRBJ1-1	TRBD1	TRBV5-1	CASSRGTGAQNTEAFF	TGCGCCAGCAGCCGAGGGACAGGGGCCCAGAACACTGAAGCTTTCTTT
few	TRBJ2-3	.	TRBV25-1	CASSEWGSGGQRTDTQYF	TGTGCCAGCAGTGAATGGGGTAGCGGAGGGCAGAGGACAGATACGCAGTATTTT
once	TRBJ1-2	.	TRBV4-2	CASSQDPGIADLGGYTF	TGTGCCAGCAGCCAAGATCCGGGGATTGCTGACCTCGGTGGCTACACCTTC
few	TRBJ2-2	.	TRBV29-1	CSAGLNTGELFF	TGCAGCGCCGGGTTGAACACCGGGGAGCTGTTTTTT
.	TRBJ2-2	.	TRBV5-5	CASSPIETGELFF	TGTGCCAGCAGCCCGATAGAGACCGGGGAGCTGTTTTTT
.	TRBJ2-1	TRBD1	TRBV5-6	CASGQGAYKDEQFF	TGTGCCAGCGGACAGGGGGCCTACAAAGATGAGCAGTTCTTC
few	TRBJ2-2	.	TRBV6-2/TRBV6-3	CASSYYSSVNTGELFF	TGTGCCAGCAGTTACTATTCTAGCGTGAACACCGGGGAGCTGTTTTTT
many	TRBJ2-1	TRBD2	TRBV6-5	CASSSDLAGVAREQFF	TGTGCCAGCAGTTCCGATCTAGCGGGAGTTGCCAGGGAGCAGTTCTTC
.	TRBJ1-4	.	TRBV27	CASTRGYEKLFF	TGTGCCAGCACCAGGGGCTATGAAAAACTGTTTTTT
.	TRBJ2-1	TRBD2	TRBV20-1	CSARPLASGANYNEQFF	TGCAGTGCTAGACCCCTGGCTAGCGGGGCGAATTACAATGAGCAGTTCTTC
.	TRBJ2-7	.	TRBV12-3/TRBV12-4	CASSLSGTTRALYEQYF	TGTGCCAGCAGTTTGTCGGGGACCACGCGAGCCCTATACGAGCAGTACTTC
many	TRBJ1-2	.	TRBV7-2	CASSQSSGGLGYTF	TGTGCCAGCAGCCAAAGCTCCGGGGGGCTAGGCTACACCTTC
.	TRBJ2-4	.	TRBV20-1	CSAGVRLNIQYF	TGCAGTGCGGGGGTCAGATTAAACATTCAGTACTTC
many	TRBJ2-5	.	TRBV29-1	CSAATVQETQYF	TGCAGCGCCGCGACAGTCCAAGAGACCCAGTACTTC
.	TRBJ1-1	.	TRBV7-9	CASSLSNLRGTEAFF	TGTGCCAGCAGCTTAAGCAACCTCAGGGGCACTGAAGCTTTCTTT
.	TRBJ2-7	.	TRBV6-2/TRBV6-3	CASSQLIGGYSAIYEQYF	TGTGCCAGCAGCCAACTTATTGGGGGCTATTCTGCGATCTACGAGCAGTACTTC
many	TRBJ1-1	.	TRBV12-3/TRBV12-4	CASRYGWGPSAEAFF	TGTGCCAGCAGATACGGTTGGGGCCCCAGCGCTGAAGCTTTCTTT
many	TRBJ2-1	.	TRBV2	CASSQTRNEQFF	TGTGCCAGCAGTCAGACTAGAAATGAGCAGTTCTTC
.	TRBJ2-5	TRBD1	TRBV24-1	CATSDFSTGAFQETQYF	TGTGCCACCAGTGACTTCTCGACAGGGGCGTTCCAAGAGACCCAGTACTTC
.	TRBJ2-6	.	TRBV19	CASSIDLSGLRSSGANVLTF	TGTGCCAGTAGTATAGACCTGTCGGGACTTAGAAGCTCTGGGGCCAACGTCCTGACTTTC
.	TRBJ2-3	.	TRBV29-1	CSVVDRSTDTQYF	TGCAGCGTAGTTGACAGGAGCACAGATACGCAGTATTTT
few	TRBJ2-5	TRBD2	TRBV5-1	CASRTGGGPQETQYF	TGCGCCAGCAGGACCGGGGGAGGGCCCCAAGAGACCCAGTACTTC
once	TRBJ2-5	.	TRBV18	CASSVRNGQETQYF	TGTGCCAGCTCAGTGAGAAACGGCCAAGAGACCCAGTACTTC
.	TRBJ2-1	.	TRBV20-1	CSASFGGSEDEQFF	TGCAGTGCTAGTTTTGGTGGGTCGGAGGATGAGCAGTTCTTC
few	TRBJ2-1	TRBD2	TRBV5-1	CASSVTGTSGGQFF	TGCGCCAGCAGCGTTACCGGGACTAGTGGGGGGCAGTTCTTC
many	TRBJ2-1	TRBD1	TRBV6-5	CASSYPGQGKFF	TGTGCCAGCAGTTACCCCGGACAGGGGAAGTTCTTC
many	TRBJ1-2	.	TRBV7-2	CASGGDGGYTF	TGTGCCAGCGGGGGGGATGGTGGCTACACCTTC
once	TRBJ2-7	TRBD1	TRBV28	CASSSGQGDLKRQYF	TGTGCCAGCAGTTCGGGACAGGGGGATTTGAAGAGGCAGTACTTC
many	TRBJ2-4	.	TRBV6-1	CASRVGPLAKNIQYF	TGTGCCAGCAGGGTAGGACCTTTAGCCAAAAACATTCAGTACTTC
few	TRBJ2-1	TRBD2	TRBV9	CASSVVGSGTSGRLTDNEQFF	TGTGCCAGCAGCGTAGTAGGCTCCGGGACTAGCGGGAGGCTTACCGACAATGAGCAGTTCTTC
many	TRBJ2-1	TRBD2	TRBV11-2	CASSSPGVAGLLSSYNEQFF	TGTGCCAGCAGTTCCCCCGGGGTAGCGGGGTTATTAAGCTCCTACAATGAGCAGTTCTTC
few	TRBJ2-7	.	TRBV27	CASSLKAGVSYEQYF	TGTGCCAGCAGTTTAAAGGCAGGGGTATCCTACGAGCAGTACTTC
.	TRBJ2-7	.	TRBV6-2/TRBV6-3	CASSGQLSYEQYF	TGTGCCAGCAGTGGACAACTGTCCTACGAGCAGTACTTC